Presented here are 27 T cell receptor beta chains from one specimen sequenced in a study of T cell responses to AZD1222 COVID-19 vaccine. Here immunoSEQ multiplex PCR was the method, and the copy in TCRdb shows in-frame clones only, minus some. The sample has 150,000 to 200,000 clones; 90% to 95% are singletons. Here the sequenced sample was peripheral blood, taken on day 0 of AZD1222 vaccination. Receptors originate from an adult in good health.

This chain connects TRBV5-1 to TRBJ2-7; no clear D. Germline-derived CDR1 and CDR2 are SGHRS and YFSETQ. The CDR3 consists of 14 residues. Trimming removed 4 bases from V and 2 bases from J, with 13 bases in between. As DNA, the CDR3 is TGCGCCAGCAGCATCGCATTCCCTCCCTACGAGCAGTACTTC. Its protein is CASSIAFPPYEQYF.

The J gene is TRBJ2-2, the V gene TRBV19; no reliable D call. Trimming took 8 bases from V and 6 from J, leaving 7 bases between them. The germline CDR1 and CDR2 sequences are LNHDA and SQIVND (reference sequence). The CDR3 sequence is 11 residues long. The CDR3 bases are TGTGCCAGTCTTCGCGCCGGGGAGCTGTTTTTT. Encoded protein: CASLRAGELFF.

The chain has TRBV28 and TRBJ1-1; D call uncertain. Germline assignment: CDR1 MDHEN and CDR2 SYDVKM. The germline V and J ends were trimmed by 8 bases and 0 bases, with 7 bases remaining between them. This CDR3 region has 12 residues. The CDR3 DNA sequence: TGTGCCAGCGCCACCCTGAACACTGAAGCTTTCTTT. Protein sequence: CASATLNTEAFF.

The chain links TRBV14 to TRBJ2-7; D is undetermined. Germline loops: CDR1 SGHDN, CDR2 FVKESK. With 4 bases removed from V and 5 bases from J, the gap between germline ends came to 15 bases. This CDR3 is 14 amino acids long. The CDR3 reads CASSRGRARNEQYF. The CDR3 DNA reads as TGTGCCAGCAGCCGCGGAAGGGCGAGAAACGAGCAGTACTTC.

This clone appeared a few times. The rearrangement uses TRBV5-5 and TRBJ1-3; D is possibly TRBD1 (5 bases). The V and J ends lost 6 bases and 3 bases respectively, with 13 bases between them. Germline V gene data show CDR1 as SGHKS and CDR2 as YYEKEE (reference sequence). The CDR3 is 14 amino acids. The CDR3 sequence: CASTHWGSGNTIYF. CDR3 nucleotides: TGTGCCAGCACCCACTGGGGGAGTGGAAACACCATATATTTT.

A remark on this clone: Other nucleotide sequences from this sample produce the same CDR3. The chain is built from TRBV27 and TRBJ1-1, with D perhaps matching TRBD1 (6 bases). The CDR3 extends over 12 amino acids. Germline loops: CDR1 MNHEY, CDR2 SMNVEV (reference sequence). V was cut by 5 bases and J by 8 bases, with 12 bases left in between. CDR3 region: CASSARGGEAFF. The CDR3 nucleotides are TGTGCCAGCAGTGCCCGCGGGGGCGAAGCTTTCTTT.

This rearrangement joins TRBV30 to TRBJ2-7; perhaps TRBD2 as D (5 bases). Germline V gene data show CDR1 as GTSNPN and CDR2 as SVGIG (reference sequence). The CDR3 contains 12 residues. V shed 3 bases and J shed 0 bases, with 6 bases lying between them. The CDR3 protein is CAWSRGSYEQYF. The CDR3 DNA sequence: TGTGCCTGGAGCCGGGGCTCCTACGAGCAGTACTTC. Variable domain in full (rest from reference TRBV30 and TRBJ2-7): SQTIHQWPATLVQPVGSPLSLECTVEGTSNPNLYWYRQAAGRGLQLLFYSVGIGQISSEVPQNLSASRPQDRQFILSSKKLLLSDSGFYLCAWSRGSYEQYFGPGTRLTVT.

V usage is TRBV2 and J usage is TRBJ2-1; possible D gene TRBD1, 5 bases. The germline V gene encodes CDR1 SNHLY and CDR2 FYNNEI. The ends were cut back, 7 bases at V and 4 bases at J, with 17 bases in the middle. The CDR3 totals 15 residues. The CDR3 loop reads CASKRTLVTYNEQFF. For the CDR3, the DNA is TGTGCCAGCAAACGGACACTTGTAACTTACAATGAGCAGTTCTTC.

The rearrangement uses TRBV28 and TRBJ2-1; 8 nucleotides line up with TRBD1. Germline trimming cut 6 bases from V and 7 bases from J; bases unmatched to any gene: 11. In germline, CDR1 is MDHEN, CDR2 SYDVKM. The CDR3 has 15 residues. The CDR3 DNA reads as TGTGCCAGCAGCTCGACAGGGGAAGGGTGGAATGAGCAGTTCTTC. Amino acid sequence: CASSSTGEGWNEQFF.

This chain uses TRBV6-5 with TRBJ2-7; D remains unclear. This CDR3 has 12 residues. Trimming left V 6 bases short and J 0 bases short, with 6 bases between. Germline V CDR1 and CDR2: MNHEY, SVGAGI. CDR3 sequence: CASREISYEQYF. CDR3 bases: TGTGCCAGCAGGGAGATCTCCTACGAGCAGTACTTC.

This chain joins TRBV5-1 and TRBJ1-3, with a possible D match to TRBD1 (6 bases). The CDR3 covers 15 residues. Per germline, CDR1 SGHRS and CDR2 YFSETQ. V shed 4 bases and J shed 0 bases, with 11 bases lying between them. CDR3 DNA: TGCGCCAGCAGCCCGGGGACAACCTCTGGAAACACCATATATTTT. This translates into CASSPGTTSGNTIYF.

This rearrangement joins TRBV5-1 to TRBJ2-3; D remains unclear. Germline assignment: CDR1 SGHRS and CDR2 YFSETQ. Trimming cost V 4 bases and J 3 bases, with 12 bases left between them. The length of the CDR3 is 14 residues. The chain's CDR3 is CASSAPLRTDTQYF. In DNA, the CDR3 is TGCGCCAGCAGCGCACCCCTACGAACAGATACGCAGTATTTT.

The chain uses TRBV28 and TRBJ1-5; TRBD1 is a possible D gene (6 bases). Trimming stripped 5 bases from V and 5 bases from J, with 13 bases between. Germline V CDR1 and CDR2: MDHEN, SYDVKM. This CDR3 has 14 amino acids. CDR3 nucleotide sequence: TGTGCCAGCAGTCCCGGACAGCCTTATCAGCCCCAGCATTTT. Encoded protein: CASSPGQPYQPQHF.

The chain has TRBV6-2 or TRBV6-3 and TRBJ2-1; 9 bases map to TRBD1. With V trimmed by 4 bases and J by 4 bases, 11 bases remained unmatched. Looked up from germline, CDR1 is MNHEY and CDR2 is SVGEGT. The CDR3 has 17 amino acids. The CDR3 reads CASSWGYRDRAYNEQFF. The CDR3, as DNA: TGTGCCAGCAGTTGGGGGTACCGGGACAGGGCATACAATGAGCAGTTCTTC.

CDR3 DNA sequence: TGTGCCAGCGGGACGTCGAACACCGGGGAGCTGTTTTTT. It specifies CASGTSNTGELFF. The rearrangement links TRBV19 to TRBJ2-2; D tentatively fits TRBD1 or TRBD2 (5 bases each). Deletions cut 9 bases from V and 0 bases from J, with 8 bases between. The CDR3 spans 13 residues. Germline-derived CDR1 and CDR2 are LNHDA and SQIVND (reference sequence). The complete variable domain, with remaining parts taken from reference TRBV19 and TRBJ2-2, reads DGGITQSPKYLFRKEGQNVTLSCEQNLNHDAMYWYRQDPGQGLRLIYYSQIVNDFQKGDIAEGYSVSREKKESFPLTVTSAQKNPTAFYLCASGTSNTGELFFGEGSRLTVL.

The chain employs TRBV11-2 and TRBJ2-7; tentatively, D is TRBD1 (5 bases). Trimming removed 9 bases from V and 1 base from J, with 7 bases in between. There are 11 residues in the CDR3. Germline V CDR1 and CDR2: SGHAT, FQNNGV. Written as DNA, the CDR3 is TGTGCCAGTAGGGGTTCCTACGAGCAGTACTTC. Protein product: CASRGSYEQYF.

This clone has a single count. V is TRBV7-6 and J is TRBJ2-1; the D call may be TRBD1 or TRBD2 (5 bases each). This CDR3 contains 17 residues. The germline gives CDR1 SGHVS, CDR2 FNYEAQ. The V and J ends lost 1 base and 6 bases respectively, with 19 bases between them. CDR3 DNA: TGTGCCAGCAGCTTAGGGATCAACCTGGGGACGAGCAATGAGCAGTTCTTC. This sequence encodes CASSLGINLGTSNEQFF. Combining the CDR3 with reference TRBV7-6 and TRBJ2-1 gives the whole variable domain GAGVSQSPRYKVTKRGQDVALRCDPISGHVSLYWYRQALGQGPEFLTYFNYEAQQDKSGLPNDRFSAERPEGSISTLTIQRTEQRDSAMYRCASSLGINLGTSNEQFFGPGTRLTVL.

The chain couples TRBV9 to TRBJ1-1; D not resolved. Germline V gene lookup returns CDR1 SGDLS and CDR2 YYNGEE. The V end lost 0 bases, the J end lost 3 bases, and 6 bases lay between the germline ends. The CDR3 is made up of 13 amino acids. CDR3 amino acids: CASSVGRDTEAFF. In DNA, the CDR3 is TGTGCCAGCAGCGTAGGGAGGGACACTGAAGCTTTCTTT.

This clone was recorded a few times. Written as DNA, the CDR3 is TGCGCCAGCAGCCTAAGACTAGCGGAGGACGAGCAGTACTTC. Residues: CASSLRLAEDEQYF. The rearrangement uses TRBV5-1 and TRBJ2-7; 9 nucleotides align to TRBD2. J gave up 5 bases and V 4 bases, and 7 bases lay outside the gene matches. CDR1 is SGHRS, CDR2 YFSETQ, per germline. The CDR3 contains 14 residues.

This clone was observed a single time. The rearrangement joins TRBV5-1 to TRBJ1-6; a possible D gene is TRBD1 (5 bases). Germline lookup yields CDR1 SGHRS and CDR2 YFSETQ. V was pared by 0 bases and J by 15 bases, with 16 bases between. The CDR3 extends over 14 amino acids. The CDR3 protein is CASSLGDRSGFLHF. DNA for the CDR3: TGCGCCAGCAGCTTGGGGGACCGCTCGGGGTTCCTCCACTTT.

The genes are TRBV27 and TRBJ2-6; D is possibly TRBD1 (6 bases). V gave up 10 bases and J gave up 4 bases, with 26 bases separating them. The germline gives CDR1 MNHEY, CDR2 SMNVEV (reference sequence). The CDR3 covers 18 residues. The CDR3 is CAIGRTTGSQSGANVLTF. DNA of the CDR3: TGTGCCATCGGACGCACCACAGGGTCGCAATCGGGGGCCAACGTCCTGACTTTC.

The chain has TRBV15 and TRBJ2-2; 10 bases line up with TRBD1. Germline V gene data show CDR1 as LNHNV and CDR2 as YYDKDF (reference sequence). V dropped 5 bases and J dropped 3; count of bases not matched to a gene: 3. The CDR3 sequence is 15 residues long. CDR3 DNA: TGTGCCACCAGCCCGGGACAGGGGCACACCGGGGAGCTGTTTTTT. Translated, it gives CATSPGQGHTGELFF.

The chain recombines TRBV5-1 with TRBJ2-2; D ambiguous. Germline-derived CDR1 and CDR2 are SGHRS and YFSETQ. The CDR3 spans 16 residues. Trimming shortened V by 4 bases and J by 0 bases, and 13 bases separated the two germline ends. The CDR3, as DNA: TGCGCCAGCAGCACGGATGGACGGACGAACACCGGGGAGCTGTTTTTT. Translation gives CASSTDGRTNTGELFF.

V is TRBV19 and J is TRBJ2-2, with D possibly TRBD1 on 5 matching bases. V was shortened by 2 bases and J by 0 bases, with 13 bases between the two germline ends. CDR1 LNHDA and CDR2 SQIVND come from the germline V gene (reference sequence). This CDR3 contains 17 residues. The CDR3 DNA reads as TGTGCCAGTAGTATATCGCCCCGACAGACGAACACCGGGGAGCTGTTTTTT. Residues: CASSISPRQTNTGELFF.

This chain links TRBV10-3 with TRBJ2-2; 7 bases line up with TRBD2. V dropped 5 bases and J dropped 4; count of bases not matched to a gene: 7. Looked up from germline, CDR1 is ENHRY and CDR2 is SYGVKD. The CDR3 length is 15 residues. The CDR3 nucleotides are TGTGCCATCAGTACTAACGGGAGGCTCACCGGGGAGCTGTTTTTT. Translating it yields CAISTNGRLTGELFF.

This chain connects TRBV27 to TRBJ2-2; 8 bases are a match to TRBD2. Germline V gives CDR1 MNHEY, CDR2 SMNVEV (reference sequence). Losses at the gene ends were 9 bases for V and 5 bases for J; bases not matched to a gene: 14. The CDR3 runs to 16 residues. As DNA, the CDR3 is TGTGCCAGTTCATTAGCGGGACGGGTAGATACCGGGGAGCTGTTTTTT. It codes for CASSLAGRVDTGELFF.

This chain joins TRBV19 and TRBJ1-3; 8 bases are shared with TRBD1. The CDR3 spans 15 residues. Trimming at V came to 5 bases and at J to 4 bases, leaving 7 bases not matched to a gene. Germline V CDR1 and CDR2: LNHDA, SQIVND (reference sequence). The CDR3 protein is CASSGAQGAGNTIYF. In DNA form, the CDR3 reads TGTGCCAGTAGTGGGGCGCAGGGGGCAGGAAACACCATATATTTT.